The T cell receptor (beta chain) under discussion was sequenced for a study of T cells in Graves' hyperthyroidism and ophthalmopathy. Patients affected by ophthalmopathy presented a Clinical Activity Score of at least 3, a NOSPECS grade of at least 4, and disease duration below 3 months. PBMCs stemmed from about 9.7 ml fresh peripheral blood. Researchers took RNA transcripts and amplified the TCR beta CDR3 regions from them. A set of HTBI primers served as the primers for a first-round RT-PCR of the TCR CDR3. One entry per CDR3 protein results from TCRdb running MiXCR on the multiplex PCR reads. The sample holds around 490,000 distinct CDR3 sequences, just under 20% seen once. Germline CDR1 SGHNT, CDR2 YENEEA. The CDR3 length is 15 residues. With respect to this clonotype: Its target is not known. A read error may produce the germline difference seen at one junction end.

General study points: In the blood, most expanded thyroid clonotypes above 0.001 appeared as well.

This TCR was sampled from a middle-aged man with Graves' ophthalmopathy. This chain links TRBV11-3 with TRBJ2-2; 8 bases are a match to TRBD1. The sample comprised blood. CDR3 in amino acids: CTSSRGTGNTGELFF. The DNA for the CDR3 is TGTACCAGCAGCCGGGGGACAGGGAACACCGGGGAGCTGTTTTTT.